The rows below give T cell receptor beta chains drawn from one sample of a study of shared clonotypes between healthy human individuals. Clones were read by immunoSEQ multiplex PCR, and TCRdb kept only the in-frame ones, dropping some. Of hundreds of thousands of clones in the sample, more than 95% are singletons; the top ten hold approximately 0.057%. The sample comprised naive CD4+ T cells sorted from blood. These receptors originate from a woman aged 25-40 years in good health. The CDR3 runs from the conserved cysteine through the conserved F or W. The order of the fields is V gene, D gene, J gene, clone size, CDR3 protein, CDR3 DNA. D genes are given only for firm matches. The size entry is marked missing in some rows and otherwise reads once, few, many or a size class.

>TRBV28|.|TRBJ2-1|.
CASSPRSSYNEQFF
TGTGCCAGCAGTCCCAGGTCCTCCTACAATGAGCAGTTCTTC
>TRBV11-3|.|TRBJ1-1|.
CASSRPSHLKPEAFF
TGTGCCAGCAGTAGACCATCCCACCTCAAGCCTGAAGCTTTCTTT
>TRBV6-1|.|TRBJ2-5|.
CASSELALGTQYF
TGTGCCAGCAGTGAACTAGCTTTAGGGACCCAGTACTTC
>TRBV5-1|.|TRBJ1-3|.
CASSRWAEGNTIYF
TGCGCCAGCTCCCGGTGGGCTGAAGGAAACACCATATATTTT
>TRBV7-9|TRBD1|TRBJ2-2|.
CASSASDRGHTGELFF
TGTGCCAGCAGCGCTTCGGACAGGGGGCACACCGGGGAGCTGTTTTTT
>TRBV28|.|TRBJ1-1|.
CASSFIKGVGTEAFF
TGTGCCAGCAGTTTTATAAAGGGGGTCGGTACTGAAGCTTTCTTT
>TRBV11-2|TRBD1|TRBJ2-2|once
CASSRRGLNTGELFF
TGTGCCAGCAGCCGCAGGGGGCTGAACACCGGGGAGCTGTTTTTT
>TRBV9|.|TRBJ2-7|.
CASSVSGYSYEQYF
TGTGCCAGCAGCGTTAGCGGCTACTCCTACGAGCAGTACTTC
>TRBV29-1|TRBD2|TRBJ2-3|.
CSVDRVAGGADTQYF
TGCAGCGTTGACAGGGTAGCGGGGGGCGCAGATACGCAGTATTTT
>TRBV6-4|.|TRBJ1-2|once
CASSDCGYTF
TGTGCCAGCAGTGACTGTGGCTACACCTTC
>TRBV11-2|.|TRBJ1-3|once
CASSPFVGAAGNTIYF
TGTGCCAGCAGCCCCTTCGTCGGGGCAGCCGGAAACACCATATATTTT
>TRBV9|.|TRBJ1-5|.
CASSVDGGGNQPQHF
TGTGCCAGCAGCGTAGATGGAGGGGGGAATCAGCCCCAGCATTTT
>TRBV13|TRBD1|TRBJ1-4|.
CASSLGGTGSGEKLFF
TGTGCCAGCAGCTTAGGCGGGACAGGGTCCGGTGAAAAACTGTTTTTT
>TRBV28|.|TRBJ2-3|once
CASRRNLVSFGDTQYF
TGTGCCAGCAGGCGCAATCTGGTTTCGTTCGGGGATACGCAGTATTTT
>TRBV2|TRBD1|TRBJ2-2|.
CASSERQGLSTGELFF
TGTGCCAGCAGTGAGCGACAGGGGCTATCTACCGGGGAGCTGTTTTTT
>TRBV28|TRBD1|TRBJ2-7|.
CASRPNRDSVSRQYF
TGTGCCAGCAGACCCAACCGGGACAGCGTTTCGAGGCAGTACTTC
>TRBV28|.|TRBJ2-2|.
CASSPATANTGELFF
TGTGCCAGCAGTCCCGCTACAGCGAACACCGGGGAGCTGTTTTTT
>TRBV6-6|.|TRBJ2-7|.
CASSYRPGTSYEQYF
TGTGCCAGCAGTTACCGCCCCGGGACATCCTACGAGCAGTACTTC
>TRBV7-7|TRBD1|TRBJ2-7|once
CASSLGTGGSEQYF
TGTGCCAGCAGCTTAGGGACAGGGGGGTCAGAGCAGTACTTC
>TRBV15|.|TRBJ1-5|.
CATSINLRPQHF
TGTGCCACCAGCATAAACCTTCGTCCCCAGCATTTT
>TRBV28|.|TRBJ2-4|.
CASSGTTEVGIQYF
TGTGCCAGCAGTGGGACAACGGAAGTGGGCATTCAGTACTTC
>TRBV10-1|TRBD1|TRBJ1-2|.
CASSPDRGYGYTF
TGCGCCAGCAGTCCGGACAGGGGCTATGGCTACACCTTC
>TRBV28|TRBD1|TRBJ2-4|.
CASRDRGIKAKNIQYF
TGTGCCAGCCGGGACAGGGGAATAAAAGCCAAAAACATTCAGTACTTC
>TRBV7-9|.|TRBJ2-5|.
CASSLVSGETQYF
TGTGCCAGCAGCTTAGTCAGCGGAGAGACCCAGTACTTC
>TRBV2|.|TRBJ2-1|.
CASSEWQGAYNEQFF
TGTGCCAGCAGTGAATGGCAAGGGGCCTACAATGAGCAGTTCTTC
>TRBV10-3|.|TRBJ1-4|.
CAIGSSLNEKLFF
TGTGCAATCGGGTCCTCCTTGAATGAAAAACTGTTTTTT
>TRBV9|.|TRBJ2-7|.
CASSVGATGRAFFYEQYF
TGTGCCAGCAGCGTAGGGGCTACGGGCAGGGCCTTTTTTTACGAGCAGTACTTC
>TRBV7-9|.|TRBJ2-7|.
CASSFGGGYEQYF
TGTGCCAGCAGCTTCGGTGGCGGGTACGAGCAGTACTTC
>TRBV5-4|TRBD2|TRBJ2-2|.
CASERTSGSTGELFF
TGTGCCAGCGAGAGGACTAGCGGGTCCACCGGGGAGCTGTTTTTT
>TRBV15|.|TRBJ2-7|.
CATSASLTAYEQYF
TGTGCCACCAGCGCCAGTCTTACAGCCTACGAGCAGTACTTC
>TRBV7-3|.|TRBJ1-1|.
CASSLNPLWDTEAFF
TGTGCCAGCAGCTTAAATCCACTATGGGACACTGAAGCTTTCTTT
>TRBV19|TRBD2|TRBJ2-1|.
CASSTRLAGETLNEQFF
TGTGCCAGTAGTACGCGACTAGCGGGAGAGACTCTCAATGAGCAGTTCTTC
>TRBV5-4|.|TRBJ2-7|.
CASSLKGPLNYEQYF
TGTGCCAGCAGCTTGAAGGGCCCCCTGAACTACGAGCAGTACTTC
>TRBV4-2|TRBD1|TRBJ2-1|.
CASSQTGFNEQFF
TGTGCCAGCAGCCAGACAGGGTTCAATGAGCAGTTCTTC
>TRBV18|TRBD2|TRBJ2-1|.
CASSVLGLAGGPSSYNEQFF
TGTGCCAGCTCAGTCCTAGGACTAGCGGGAGGCCCGAGCTCCTACAATGAGCAGTTCTTC